Listed here are 24 T cell receptor beta chains from one sample, sequenced in a study of cytomegalovirus exposure and HLA in healthy donors. Primers: 60 Vbeta forward and 13 Jbeta reverse. Measured with immunoSEQ multiplex PCR; TCRdb has only the in-frame clones, and not every one. Of more than 95,000 clones detected, 76% appear once; the ten largest clones hold around 2.1%. Sequenced input: PBMCs. Receptor source: a man aged 50 or older in good health and CMV-seronegative.

The count of this clone is one. The rearrangement joins TRBV5-1 to TRBJ2-1; the D gene is possibly TRBD1 (6 bases). The CDR3 has 16 residues. Germline lookup yields CDR1 SGHRS and CDR2 YFSETQ. The germline V and J ends were trimmed by 3 bases and 2 bases, with 15 bases remaining between them. CDR3 DNA sequence: TGCGCCAGCAGCTCCCCACGGGACAATGCCTACAATGAGCAGTTCTTC. Translating it yields CASSSPRDNAYNEQFF.

The V and J genes are TRBV27 and TRBJ1-6, with 8 bases that match TRBD1. This CDR3 contains 17 residues. The J segment lost 5 bases and the V segment lost 6 bases, leaving 12 bases of the junction unmatched. CDR1 and CDR2 from the germline V gene are MNHEY and SMNVEV (reference sequence). In DNA, the CDR3 is TGTGCCAGCAGCCCACAGGACAGGGTGAGGAATAATTCACCCCTCCACTTT. Translated, it gives CASSPQDRVRNNSPLHF.

This CDR3 reads CASSMSRGQGGAFF. The CDR3 DNA reads as TGTGCCAGTAGTATGTCCAGGGGCCAAGGTGGGGCTTTCTTT. The V and J genes are TRBV19 and TRBJ1-1, with a possible D match to TRBD1 (6 bases). The CDR3 sequence is 14 residues long. From germline, CDR1 is LNHDA and CDR2 SQIVND (reference sequence). V lost 3 bases to trimming and J lost 11 bases, with 19 bases between them.

The chain combines TRBV6-1 with TRBJ1-6; 7 bases agree with TRBD1. V lost 6 bases and J lost 8; bases outside the gene matches: 7. This CDR3 is built from 14 residues. Germline-derived CDR1 and CDR2 are MNHNS and SASEGT. The CDR3 DNA reads as TGTGCCAGCAGGTTGACAGGGTTCTATTCACCCCTCCACTTT. Translation: CASRLTGFYSPLHF.

This chain uses TRBV7-9 with TRBJ1-3, with D possibly TRBD1 on 6 matching bases. V was pared by 4 bases and J by 4 bases, with 11 bases between. CDR3 size: 14 residues. Germline CDR1 reads SEHNR; CDR2 reads FQNEAQ (reference sequence). The CDR3 spells CASSWQGWGNTIYF. CDR3 in DNA: TGTGCCAGCAGCTGGCAGGGGTGGGGAAACACCATATATTTT.

The chain carries TRBV29-1 and TRBJ2-2; D possibly corresponds to TRBD1 (5 bases). From germline, CDR1 is SQVTM and CDR2 ANQGSEA. There are 16 residues in the CDR3. V lost 4 bases to trimming and J lost 4 bases, with 19 bases between them. CDR3 in DNA: TGCAGCGTTGGAGGTGGGCAGGGTGGCAGCACCGGGGAGCTGTTTTTT. Translation: CSVGGGQGGSTGELFF.

V and J are TRBV12-5 and TRBJ2-1; TRBD2 might be the D (6 bases). CDR1 is LGHNT and CDR2 is FRNRAP in the germline V gene. The CDR3 is made up of 14 amino acids. The V end lost 7 bases, the J end lost 1 base, and 11 bases lay between the germline ends. In nucleotides, the CDR3 is TGTGCTAGTGAACCGGGGGATTCCTACAATGAGCAGTTCTTC. Translated, it gives CASEPGDSYNEQFF.

The chain employs TRBV29-1 and TRBJ2-5, with 12 positions matching TRBD2. This CDR3 contains 15 residues. V lost 5 bases to trimming and J lost 7 bases; unmatched junction nucleotides: 11. Germline lookup yields CDR1 SQVTM and CDR2 ANQGSEA. The CDR3 spells CSVSAGLAGLGTQYF. CDR3 coding DNA: TGCAGCGTTTCAGCCGGACTAGCGGGGCTGGGGACCCAGTACTTC.

J is TRBJ2-7 and V is TRBV5-1; 12 nucleotides align to TRBD2. This CDR3 has 15 residues. Germline CDR1 SGHRS, CDR2 YFSETQ. V dropped 4 bases and J dropped 7; count of bases not matched to a gene: 9. The CDR3 region is CASSATSGGPGEQYF. CDR3 in DNA: TGCGCCAGCAGCGCGACTAGCGGGGGCCCCGGGGAGCAGTACTTC.

This rearrangement joins TRBV12-5 to TRBJ2-3, with 8 bases fitting TRBD2. CDR1 and CDR2 (germline): LGHNT, FRNRAP. V dropped 1 base and J dropped 11; count of bases not matched to a gene: 5. The CDR3 loop spans 13 amino acids. In nucleotides, the CDR3 is TGTGCTAGTGGTTTGGAAACTAGCGGAAAGCAGTATTTT. Translation: CASGLETSGKQYF.

The chain recombines TRBV5-1 with TRBJ1-1; 11 bases fit TRBD1. This CDR3 comprises 15 residues. In germline, CDR1 is SGHRS, CDR2 YFSETQ. The ends lost 3 bases at V and 3 bases at J; junction bases unmatched: 4. The CDR3 DNA reads TGCGCCAGCAGCTCCGGGACAGGGGGTCACACTGAAGCTTTCTTT. Residues: CASSSGTGGHTEAFF.

This chain links TRBV5-4 with TRBJ1-2, with TRBD1 identical over 9 bases. The germline gives CDR1 SGHNT, CDR2 YYREEE (reference sequence). The CDR3 totals 14 residues. With 0 bases clipped from V and 8 bases from J, the junction kept 5 bases outside the gene matches. In DNA form, the CDR3 reads TGTGCCAGCAGCTTGGAGACAGGGGGTGAAGGCTACACCTTC. Translation: CASSLETGGEGYTF. Variable domain in full (rest from reference TRBV5-4 and TRBJ1-2): ETGVTQSPTHLIKTRGQQVTLRCSSQSGHNTVSWYQQALGQGPQFIFQYYREEENGRGNFPPRFSGLQFPNYSSELNVNALELDDSALYLCASSLETGGEGYTFGSGTRLTVV.

V usage is TRBV21-1 and J usage is TRBJ1-6; the table's D call, TRBD1, was not checked against the DNA. TRBV21-1 is recorded as a pseudogene. CDR3 length: 18 amino acids. The CDR3 loop reads CASSKDFTGWDRNSPLHF. The CDR3 bases are TGTGCCAGCAGCAAAGATTTTACAGGCTGGGATCGTAATTCACCCCTCCACTTT.

V gene TRBV5-1 combines with J gene TRBJ2-5; TRBD2 might be the D (5 bases). CDR1 is SGHRS, CDR2 YFSETQ, per germline. The CDR3 is made up of 14 amino acids. The V and J ends lost 4 bases and 2 bases respectively, with 12 bases between them. The CDR3 coding sequence is TGCGCCAGCAGCACCAATGAGGGTCAAGAGACCCAGTACTTC. This gives the protein CASSTNEGQETQYF.

The chain joins TRBV7-2 to TRBJ2-1; 7 nucleotides match TRBD1. The CDR3 contains 15 residues. V gave up 6 bases and J gave up 0 bases; unmatched junction bases: 5. Per the germline V gene, CDR1 is SGHTA and CDR2 is FQGNSA. The CDR3 loop is CASSFTGDSYNEQFF. The CDR3 DNA reads TGTGCCAGCAGTTTTACAGGGGACTCCTACAATGAGCAGTTCTTC. The whole variable domain, remainder taken from reference TRBV7-2 and TRBJ2-1, is GAGVSQSPSNKVTEKGKDVELRCDPISGHTALYWYRQSLGQGLEFLIYFQGNSAPDKSGLPSDRFSAERTGGSVSTLTIQRTQQEDSAVYLCASSFTGDSYNEQFFGPGTRLTVL.

This clone has just one count. This chain links TRBV7-2 with TRBJ2-7; the D gene is possibly TRBD2 (5 bases). Trimming shortened V by 5 bases and J by 0 bases, and 17 bases separated the two germline ends. This CDR3 is 16 amino acids long. Germline CDR1 is SGHTA and CDR2 is FQGNSA. The CDR3 DNA reads as TGTGCCAGCAGCCATCGGGGTCGGTGGAGCTCCTACGAGCAGTACTTC. As protein: CASSHRGRWSSYEQYF.

The CDR3 loop reads CASSRTGGTDTQYF. As DNA, the CDR3 is TGTGCCAGCAGCCGGACAGGGGGGACAGATACGCAGTATTTT. V is TRBV25-1 and J is TRBJ2-3; TRBD1 matches at 10 bases. The CDR3 totals 14 residues. Germline-derived CDR1 and CDR2 are MGHDK and SYGVNS. The V gene end was trimmed by 6 bases and the J gene end by 3 bases; junction bases not matched to a gene: 3. The full variable domain, completed using reference TRBV25-1 and TRBJ2-3, is EADIYQTPRYLVIGTGKKITLECSQTMGHDKMYWYQQDPGMELHLIHYSYGVNSTEKGDLSSESTVSRIRTEHFPLTLESARPSHTSQYLCASSRTGGTDTQYFGPGTRLTVL.

This clone occurred a few times. CDR3 sequence reads: CSVKEDRGISGYTF. The CDR3 region has the DNA TGCAGCGTCAAAGAGGACAGGGGGATAAGTGGCTACACCTTC. V and J are TRBV29-1 and TRBJ1-2; 10 nucleotides line up with TRBD1. The CDR3 loop spans 14 amino acids. The V gene end was trimmed by 6 bases and the J gene end by 7 bases; junction bases not matched to a gene: 11. CDR1 and CDR2 from the germline V gene are SQVTM and ANQGSEA.

Written as DNA, the CDR3 is TGTGCCAGCAGCCTCGCTCAAGCGGCAAAGGGCACAGATACGCAGTATTTT. Protein product: CASSLAQAAKGTDTQYF. V usage is TRBV5-4 and J usage is TRBJ2-3; TRBD2 might be the D (5 bases). V was shortened by 4 bases and J by 1 base, with 19 bases between the two germline ends. This CDR3 region has 17 residues. Germline CDR1 and CDR2: SGHNT and YYREEE (reference sequence). The full variable domain, its missing parts supplied by reference TRBV5-4 and TRBJ2-3, is ETGVTQSPTHLIKTRGQQVTLRCSSQSGHNTVSWYQQALGQGPQFIFQYYREEENGRGNFPPRFSGLQFPNYSSELNVNALELDDSALYLCASSLAQAAKGTDTQYFGPGTRLTVL.

The chain links TRBV21-1 to TRBJ2-2; whether TRBD2, the table's D call, matches the DNA was not checked. TRBV21-1 is flagged as a pseudogene. The CDR3 spans 20 residues. The CDR3 DNA follows: TGTGCCAGCAGCATCGAGCCAGCATCGTTGGTAGAGGGCGACACCGGGGAGCTGTTTTTT. Protein sequence: CASSIEPASLVEGDTGELFF.

This rearrangement joins TRBV27 to TRBJ1-1; 9 bases are shared with TRBD1. Germline-derived CDR1 and CDR2 are MNHEY and SMNVEV (reference sequence). V trimming: 6 bases; J trimming: 4 bases; junction bases outside the gene matches: 9. The CDR3 is 15 residues long. The CDR3: CASSLRQGVSTEAFF. The CDR3 DNA is TGTGCCAGCAGCCTCAGACAGGGGGTGTCCACTGAAGCTTTCTTT.

The genes are TRBV27 and TRBJ1-2; 9 positions match TRBD1. Germline loops: CDR1 MNHEY, CDR2 SMNVEV (reference sequence). This CDR3 contains 14 residues. Unmatched junction bases numbered 5, after V lost 6 bases and J lost 3 bases. The CDR3 spells CASRRTGAYYGYTF. The CDR3 nucleotides read TGTGCCAGCAGACGGACAGGGGCCTACTATGGCTACACCTTC.

The gene calls are TRBV4-1 and TRBJ1-2, with 11 bases identical to TRBD1. The length of the CDR3 is 16 residues. J lost 6 bases, V lost 4 bases, and 10 bases had no gene match. Looked up from germline, CDR1 is MGHRA and CDR2 is YSYEKL. The CDR3 DNA follows: TGCGCCAGCAGCCGCACATTCCGGGACAGGGGGAATGGCTACACCTTC. It codes for CASSRTFRDRGNGYTF.

This clone has more than one count but fewer than ten. This chain connects TRBV18 to TRBJ2-3; 7 bases map to TRBD1. J gave up 2 bases and V 3 bases, and 2 bases lay outside the gene matches. Germline lookup yields CDR1 KGHSH and CDR2 LQKENI. The CDR3 spans 14 residues. The CDR3 coding sequence is TGTGCCAGCTCACCCGGACAGGACACAGATACGCAGTATTTT. Its protein is CASSPGQDTDTQYF.